Presented here are 23 T cell receptor beta chains from one specimen sequenced in a study of T cells expressing NK-cell markers. TCRdb processed the 5' RACE reads again and assigns one entry to each CDR3 protein, with no DNA. Its table lists 150,000 to 180,000 distinct CDR3 sequences. Sequenced: blood T cells: a sorted CD56 or NKG2C T cell subset, CD4+ or CD8+ T cells, or bulk PBMC T cells (not recorded which). The origin of the receptors is a woman between 45 and 60 years old in good health.

The chain employs TRBV7-9 and TRBJ2-1; as DNA is missing, the TRBD1 call by TCRdb cannot be tested. The CDR3 loop spans 13 amino acids. Germline values: CDR1 SEHNR, CDR2 FQNEAQ (reference sequence). The CDR3 loop reads CASSLGTDNEQFF.

The chain carries TRBV20-1 and TRBJ2-1; absent DNA, TCRdb's TRBD2 call cannot be checked. The germline V gene has CDR1 DFQATT and CDR2 SNEGSKA (reference sequence). CDR3 length: 15 amino acids. The CDR3 spells CSAREREGLYNEQFF.

The rearrangement links TRBV6-6 to TRBJ2-1; TCRdb designates TRBD1, a call that cannot be tested without DNA. The CDR3 length is 12 residues. Germline V gene data show CDR1 as MNHNY and CDR2 as SVGAGI (reference sequence). The CDR3 spells CACTVGTNEQFF.

The rearrangement links TRBV29-1 to TRBJ2-2. This CDR3 spans 13 amino acids. In germline, CDR1 is SQVTM, CDR2 ANQGSEA. The CDR3 region is CSVEDLETGELFF.

This chain connects TRBV5-1 to TRBJ2-1; TCRdb's assignment of TRBD1 cannot be checked, as there is no DNA. Germline loops: CDR1 SGHRS, CDR2 YFSETQ. This CDR3 has 17 amino acids. This chain's CDR3 is CASSLGAQGTSYNEQFF.

The chain uses TRBV4-2 and TRBJ2-3; TCRdb names TRBD2, which stays unverified in the absence of DNA. The CDR3 extends over 16 amino acids. CDR1 is LGHNA, CDR2 YNFKEQ, per germline. CDR3 sequence reads: CASRPTSGSGSDTQYF.

This chain joins TRBV12-3 or TRBV12-4 and TRBJ2-4; without DNA, the TCRdb call of TRBD1 cannot be checked. The CDR3 spans 14 residues. The CDR3 sequence: CASGGGTGKNIQYF.

This rearrangement joins TRBV2 to TRBJ1-6. The CDR3 sequence is 11 residues long. Per germline, CDR1 SNHLY and CDR2 FYNNEI. Here the CDR3 reads CASENNSPLHF.

The genes are TRBV6-5 and TRBJ2-2. The CDR3 covers 12 residues. Germline CDR1 is MNHEY and CDR2 is SVGAGI. CDR3 loop: CASSYGSGELFF.

V gene TRBV7-9 combines with J gene TRBJ2-7; the D gene TCRdb calls, TRBD2, cannot be checked with no DNA. The germline gives CDR1 SEHNR, CDR2 FQNEAQ (reference sequence). The CDR3 has 15 amino acids. The CDR3 region is CASSSRLAGDNEQYF.

The chain carries TRBV12-3 or TRBV12-4 and TRBJ2-7; the D gene TCRdb calls, TRBD2, cannot be checked with no DNA. The CDR3 extends over 16 amino acids. CDR3 region: CASSSSLAGSSYEQYF.

This rearrangement joins TRBV6-4 to TRBJ2-1; with no DNA, the TCRdb D assignment of TRBD2 cannot be verified. CDR3 length equals 15 residues. Germline V gives CDR1 MRHNA, CDR2 SNTAGT. CDR3 amino acids: CASSDGGTSFNEQFF.

V usage is TRBV12-3 or TRBV12-4 and J usage is TRBJ1-2; absent DNA, TCRdb's TRBD1 call cannot be checked. The CDR3 contains 13 residues. The CDR3 sequence: CASSLGHQYGYTF.

The rearrangement uses TRBV6-5 and TRBJ2-5; checking the TCRdb D call of TRBD1 is not possible without DNA. CDR1 is MNHEY and CDR2 is SVGAGI in the germline V gene. The CDR3 has 15 residues. CDR3 sequence reads: CASSYAGARQETQYF.

The chain employs TRBV29-1 and TRBJ2-1; TCRdb reports TRBD2, a call that lacks DNA to check it against. This CDR3 spans 14 amino acids. Per the germline V gene, CDR1 is SQVTM and CDR2 is ANQGSEA. The chain's CDR3 is CSVEGGLGINEQFF.

V and J are TRBV9 and TRBJ2-3; the D call from TCRdb, TRBD1, cannot be confirmed without DNA. The germline V gene has CDR1 SGDLS and CDR2 YYNGEE. The CDR3 consists of 16 residues. CDR3 region: CASSVSLSGTGDTQYF.

The chain uses TRBV19 and TRBJ2-4; with no DNA, the TCRdb D assignment of TRBD1 cannot be verified. The germline CDR1 and CDR2 sequences are LNHDA and SQIVND (reference sequence). The CDR3 contains 15 residues. Here the CDR3 reads CASSIAPVAKNIQYF.

This sequence joins TRBV7-9 and TRBJ2-1; TCRdb selects TRBD2, and the lack of DNA leaves this call unchecked. This CDR3 region has 18 residues. CDR1 and CDR2 (germline): SEHNR, FQNEAQ (reference sequence). CDR3 sequence: CASSELRGLAGESNEQFF.

The rearrangement uses TRBV11-2 and TRBJ2-2; the D gene TCRdb calls, TRBD2, cannot be checked with no DNA. Germline V gives CDR1 SGHAT, CDR2 FQNNGV. This CDR3 spans 17 amino acids. CDR3 region: CASSLSLAGGPAGELFF.

The gene calls are TRBV7-8 and TRBJ1-5. Looked up from germline, CDR1 is SGHVS and CDR2 is FQNEAQ. The CDR3 consists of 13 residues. CDR3 sequence reads: CASSLDKGQPQHF.

V is TRBV5-1 and J is TRBJ2-1; TCRdb's assignment of TRBD1 cannot be checked, as there is no DNA. CDR1 is SGHRS, CDR2 YFSETQ, per germline. The CDR3 is 15 amino acids. The CDR3 sequence is CASSLGRGEDNEQFF.

The chain recombines TRBV2 with TRBJ2-1; as DNA is missing, the TRBD2 call by TCRdb cannot be tested. The CDR3 totals 14 residues. In germline, CDR1 is SNHLY, CDR2 FYNNEI. CDR3 amino acids: CAREVLAGGPSAFF.

This chain links TRBV12-3 or TRBV12-4 with TRBJ2-1; the D call of TRBD2 rests on TCRdb alone, since no DNA is present to check it. The CDR3 has 13 amino acids. CDR3 sequence reads: CASLAGNYNEQFF.